The 30 T cell receptor beta chains given below trace back to one sample, sequenced in a study of cytomegalovirus exposure and HLA in healthy donors (dated by TCRdb to about 2017). Library construction relied on the immunoSEQ multiplex PCR assay. For the multiplex PCR, a mixture combining 60 forward primers for TCR Vbeta segments and 13 reverse primers for TCR Jbeta segments was used. Drawn from immuneACCESS, this table holds only the in-frame rearrangements with V and J called that TCRdb kept. Clones are partly lost; checked studies trace under half to an unresolved V gene and leave the rest unexplained. This sample's listing comprises about 64,000 clones. Jointly, the top ten make up less than 4% of the sample. Specimen: PBMCs. The receptors shown here come from a woman aged 18-29 years in good health and CMV-seronegative.

The chain carries TRBV30 and TRBJ1-4, with 8 nucleotides matching TRBD1. The V segment lost 4 bases and the J segment 12 bases; nucleotides outside the gene matches: 4. Germline V gives CDR1 GTSNPN, CDR2 SVGIG (reference sequence). The CDR3 runs to 11 residues. The CDR3 spells CAWTKTGELFF. The CDR3, as DNA: TGTGCCTGGACCAAGACAGGGGAACTGTTTTTT.

The chain carries TRBV13 and TRBJ2-7; D unresolved. V was cut by 0 bases and J by 0 bases, with 9 bases left in between. Looked up from germline, CDR1 is PRHDT and CDR2 is FYEKMQ (reference sequence). This CDR3 has 15 amino acids. The CDR3 sequence is CASSLGLASSYEQYF. The CDR3 DNA reads as TGTGCCAGCAGCTTAGGCTTGGCTAGCTCCTACGAGCAGTACTTC.

This chain uses TRBV6-1 with TRBJ1-2, with D perhaps TRBD1 (5 bases). The CDR3 totals 13 residues. Trimming took 2 bases from V and 8 from J, leaving 12 bases between them. The V gene's germline CDR1 is MNHNS and CDR2 SASEGT. CDR3 in amino acids: CASSERRGGGYTF. In nucleotides, the CDR3 is TGTGCCAGCAGTGAACGGCGGGGCGGGGGCTACACCTTC.

The CDR3 protein is CASSPPWGRGLAGELFF. The CDR3 DNA reads TGTGCCAGCAGCCCCCCTTGGGGTCGTGGACTAGCCGGGGAGCTGTTTTTT. J is TRBJ2-2 and V is TRBV5-4; 7 nucleotides agree with TRBD2. There are 17 residues in the CDR3. Germline CDR1 is SGHNT and CDR2 is YYREEE (reference sequence). V shed 4 bases, J shed 6 bases, and the junction held 15 bases outside the gene matches.

The V call is TRBV29-1, the J call TRBJ1-6; D uncertain. Between the trimmed V and J ends, which lost 4 bases and 13 bases, there was a span of 14 bases. Per germline, CDR1 SQVTM and CDR2 ANQGSEA. The CDR3 sequence is 12 residues long. CDR3 DNA: TGCAGCGTTGGGACGGCCGCGGGGCCCCTCCACTTT. It translates to CSVGTAAGPLHF.

This chain uses TRBV7-8 with TRBJ2-7; TRBD2 might be the D (6 bases). Per the germline V gene, CDR1 is SGHVS and CDR2 is FQNEAQ. Trimming took off 2 bases at V and 5 bases at J, with 13 bases between the two ends. CDR3 length: 14 residues. The CDR3 sequence: CASSLSRRGDEQYF. The CDR3, as DNA: TGTGCCAGCAGCTTAAGTCGCCGCGGGGACGAGCAGTACTTC.

The J gene is TRBJ2-3, the V gene TRBV11-2; D is possibly TRBD2 (5 bases). The CDR3 consists of 14 residues. Trimming stripped 1 base from V and 6 bases from J, with 11 bases between. Germline V gene sequence: CDR1 SGHAT, CDR2 FQNNGV. In DNA form, the CDR3 reads TGTGCCAGCAGCTTAGTCAATCGCGGGGATACGCAGTATTTT. It is translated as CASSLVNRGDTQYF.

This chain uses TRBV5-1 with TRBJ2-7; 11 nucleotides match TRBD2. V dropped 4 bases and J dropped 7; count of bases not matched to a gene: 10. CDR1 is SGHRS and CDR2 is YFSETQ in the germline V gene. The CDR3 is 15 residues long. The CDR3 protein is CASSRTSGYVGEQYF. Written as DNA, the CDR3 is TGCGCCAGCAGCCGGACTAGCGGGTATGTGGGAGAGCAGTACTTC.

The J gene is TRBJ2-1, the V gene TRBV9, with no clear D. The V gene lost 0 bases and the J gene lost 4 bases, with 5 bases spanning the gap. The germline V gene encodes CDR1 SGDLS and CDR2 YYNGEE. The CDR3 loop spans 13 amino acids. CDR3 bases: TGTGCCAGCAGCGTAGGGCGGTACAATGAGCAGTTCTTC. The encoded protein is CASSVGRYNEQFF.

This chain uses TRBV6-6 with TRBJ2-5, with TRBD2 matching over 8 bases. Germline trimming cut 3 bases from V and 4 bases from J; bases unmatched to any gene: 10. Germline CDR1 is MNHNY and CDR2 is SVGAGI (reference sequence). There are 16 residues in the CDR3. The CDR3, as DNA: TGTGCCAGCAGTTATCCCGGGAGGGCGAGAGGAGAGACCCAGTACTTC. It encodes CASSYPGRARGETQYF.

The chain recombines TRBV28 with TRBJ2-5; D is possibly TRBD2 (6 bases). CDR1 and CDR2 from the germline V gene are MDHEN and SYDVKM. The CDR3 runs to 13 residues. Between the trimmed V and J ends, which lost 6 bases and 5 bases, there was a span of 13 bases. This chain's CDR3 is CASSSAGQETQYF. In nucleotides, the CDR3 is TGTGCCAGCAGCTCCGCGGGGCAGGAGACCCAGTACTTC.

The V and J genes are TRBV5-1 and TRBJ2-5, with 11 bases lining up with TRBD2. The CDR3 has 16 amino acids. Germline V gene data show CDR1 as SGHRS and CDR2 as YFSETQ. V shed 3 bases, J shed 3 bases, and the junction held 7 bases outside the gene matches. CDR3 DNA: TGCGCCAGCAGCTCAACCGGGACTAGCGGTAAAGAGACCCAGTACTTC. It translates to CASSSTGTSGKETQYF.

The V and J genes are TRBV30 and TRBJ2-3; D uncertain. This CDR3 spans 13 amino acids. Looked up from germline, CDR1 is GTSNPN and CDR2 is SVGIG (reference sequence). The V end lost 1 base, the J end lost 6 bases, and 11 bases lay between the germline ends. CDR3 DNA: TGTGCCTGGAGTGCCCTCGCAGCGGATACGCAGTATTTT. It codes for CAWSALAADTQYF. The full variable domain, in which reference TRBV30 and TRBJ2-3 provide the parts outside the CDR3, is SQTIHQWPATLVQPVGSPLSLECTVEGTSNPNLYWYRQAAGRGLQLLFYSVGIGQISSEVPQNLSASRPQDRQFILSSKKLLLSDSGFYLCAWSALAADTQYFGPGTRLTVL.

The chain uses TRBV27 and TRBJ1-1, with a tentative D call TRBD1 (6 bases). The CDR3 has 15 amino acids. With 5 bases removed from V and 0 bases from J, the gap between germline ends came to 13 bases. From germline, CDR1 is MNHEY and CDR2 SMNVEV (reference sequence). This chain's CDR3 is CASSRRGGVNTEAFF. The DNA of the CDR3 is TGTGCCAGCAGTCGCAGGGGAGGGGTGAACACTGAAGCTTTCTTT.

V is TRBV2 and J is TRBJ1-4; 9 bases map to TRBD1. Per germline, CDR1 SNHLY and CDR2 FYNNEI. This CDR3 is 15 amino acids long. V trimming: 5 bases; J trimming: 8 bases; junction bases outside the gene matches: 9. The CDR3 region has the DNA TGTGCCAGCAGTTCCGGGACAGGGATGAGGGAAAAACTGTTTTTT. Its protein is CASSSGTGMREKLFF.

This chain links TRBV30 with TRBJ1-5; 7 bases align to TRBD1. The CDR3 spans 14 residues. The V gene's germline CDR1 is GTSNPN and CDR2 SVGIG (reference sequence). V was pared by 3 bases and J by 4 bases, with 6 bases of the junction left unmatched. The CDR3 protein is CAWRGRDSNQPQHF. CDR3 DNA sequence: TGTGCCTGGAGGGGAAGGGACAGTAATCAGCCCCAGCATTTT.

The chain is built from TRBV28 and TRBJ2-7; a weak D match, TRBD1 (6 bases). V shed 5 bases and J shed 9 bases, with 20 bases lying between them. The germline CDR1 and CDR2 sequences are MDHEN and SYDVKM. The length of the CDR3 is 14 residues. The CDR3 nucleotides are TGTGCCAGCAGTCCCCAAAGACAGGCCGAAGCGCAGTACTTC. Residues: CASSPQRQAEAQYF.

The chain has TRBV5-4 and TRBJ1-2; TRBD1 is a possible D gene (5 bases). The CDR3 sequence is 13 residues long. CDR1 is SGHNT, CDR2 YYREEE, per germline (reference sequence). The V end lost 0 bases, the J end lost 3 bases, and 6 bases lay between the germline ends. CDR3 DNA sequence: TGTGCCAGCAGCTTGGAGGGGCACTATGGCTACACCTTC. This gives the protein CASSLEGHYGYTF.

This chain connects TRBV9 to TRBJ2-5, with no clear D. Trimming pared 1 base from V and 2 bases from J, leaving 9 bases between. The CDR3 covers 14 residues. The germline gives CDR1 SGDLS, CDR2 YYNGEE. As DNA, the CDR3 is TGTGCCAGCAGCGTAAGTTCAACACAAGAGACCCAGTACTTC. Protein: CASSVSSTQETQYF.

The rearrangement uses TRBV4-2 and TRBJ1-5, with D possibly being TRBD1 (6 bases). Germline assignment: CDR1 LGHNA and CDR2 YNFKEQ. Trimming left V 0 bases short and J 5 bases short, with 8 bases between. This CDR3 contains 14 residues. DNA of the CDR3: TGTGCCAGCAGCCAAGAGGGGGCCCATCAGCCCCAGCATTTT. Its translation is CASSQEGAHQPQHF.

The chain recombines TRBV30 with TRBJ1-2; the D gene is possibly TRBD1 (6 bases). The CDR3 contains 14 residues. Deletions cut 2 bases from V and 8 bases from J, with 18 bases between. Germline V gene sequence: CDR1 GTSNPN, CDR2 SVGIG (reference sequence). The DNA of the CDR3 is TGTGCCTGGAGTTTATCGGGGGGCGCATACGGCTACACCTTC. Its translation: CAWSLSGGAYGYTF.

The chain combines TRBV28 with TRBJ1-2; 7 bases align to TRBD1. Looked up from germline, CDR1 is MDHEN and CDR2 is SYDVKM. V was clipped by 4 bases and J by 3 bases; unmatched bases: 14. This CDR3 is 17 amino acids long. As DNA, the CDR3 is TGTGCCAGCAGTTCGAGGTCATGGAGGGGGCGAGACTATGGCTACACCTTC. It specifies CASSSRSWRGRDYGYTF.

The rearrangement uses TRBV7-8 and TRBJ1-1; tentatively, D is TRBD1 (6 bases). Trimming removed 6 bases from V and 1 base from J, with 15 bases in between. The CDR3 has 15 residues. Per the germline V gene, CDR1 is SGHVS and CDR2 is FQNEAQ. In nucleotides, the CDR3 is TGTGCCAGCAGACGCCTTAGGACAGAGAACACTGAAGCTTTCTTT. Residues: CASRRLRTENTEAFF.

The chain employs TRBV25-1 and TRBJ2-3; no firm D call. Trimming took 7 bases from V and 2 from J, leaving 10 bases between them. Germline lookup yields CDR1 MGHDK and CDR2 SYGVNS. The CDR3 extends over 13 amino acids. Here the CDR3 DNA reads TGTGCCAGCAACAGTGCAATCACAGATACGCAGTATTTT. Protein product: CASNSAITDTQYF.

The chain employs TRBV5-6 and TRBJ1-2; TRBD1 matches 11 bases. The germline V gene has CDR1 SGHDT and CDR2 YYEEEE. V shed 4 bases, J shed 8 bases, and the junction held 13 bases outside the gene matches. The CDR3 is made up of 16 amino acids. The CDR3 protein is CASSPDRTGGSEGYTF. The CDR3, as DNA: TGTGCCAGCAGCCCTGACCGGACAGGGGGCAGCGAGGGCTACACCTTC.

This sequence joins TRBV10-3 and TRBJ1-1; no clear D gene. Trimming took 10 bases from V and 8 from J, leaving 17 bases between them. Germline CDR1 ENHRY, CDR2 SYGVKD. The CDR3 runs 12 residues. In DNA, the CDR3 is TGTGCCACCCGTGCAGGCGCCAACGAAGCTTTCTTT. The encoded protein is CATRAGANEAFF.

The genes are TRBV5-1 and TRBJ2-3, with 12 bases matching TRBD2. The CDR3 totals 18 residues. V lost 3 bases to trimming and J lost 6 bases; unmatched junction nucleotides: 14. CDR1 is SGHRS, CDR2 YFSETQ, per germline. In DNA form, the CDR3 reads TGCGCCAGCAGCTCCAAGATACTAGCGGGGGGACCTGGGGATACGCAGTATTTT. This translates into CASSSKILAGGPGDTQYF.

CDR3 sequence reads: CASSPLAGNRETQYF. The CDR3 DNA sequence: TGTGCCAGCTCACCTCTAGCGGGGAACCGGGAGACCCAGTACTTC. V is TRBV18 and J is TRBJ2-5; 9 nucleotides line up with TRBD2. CDR1 KGHSH and CDR2 LQKENI come from the germline V gene. Trimming at V came to 3 bases and at J to 5 bases, leaving 7 bases not matched to a gene. CDR3 length: 15 amino acids.

The gene calls are TRBV9 and TRBJ2-7, with 10 bases aligning to TRBD1. V lost 3 bases to trimming and J lost 4 bases; unmatched junction nucleotides: 4. Germline V gene data show CDR1 as SGDLS and CDR2 as YYNGEE. This CDR3 contains 14 residues. In DNA, the CDR3 is TGTGCCAGCAGCGCCGGGACAGGGGAGTACGAGCAGTACTTC. It encodes CASSAGTGEYEQYF.

The chain carries TRBV7-9 and TRBJ1-2, with D possibly matching TRBD1 (5 bases). Germline-derived CDR1 and CDR2 are SEHNR and FQNEAQ (reference sequence). The CDR3 is 15 residues long. V was pared by 2 bases and J by 0 bases, with 10 bases between. The CDR3 DNA reads as TGTGCCAGCAGCTTAATCAGACAGCCTAACTATGGCTACACCTTC. Translated, it gives CASSLIRQPNYGYTF.